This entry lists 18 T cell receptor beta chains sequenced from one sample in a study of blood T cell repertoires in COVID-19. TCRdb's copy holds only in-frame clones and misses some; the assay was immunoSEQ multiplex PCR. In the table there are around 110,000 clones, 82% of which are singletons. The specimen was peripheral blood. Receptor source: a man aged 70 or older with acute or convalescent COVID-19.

The CDR3 here is CATSRDLGPAEGYTF. The CDR3 DNA reads TGTGCCACCAGCAGAGATCTAGGGCCAGCGGAAGGCTACACCTTC. The rearrangement uses TRBV15 and TRBJ1-2; no clear D gene. Trimming took 0 bases from V and 8 from J, leaving 16 bases between them. The CDR3 runs to 15 residues. Germline V gene sequence: CDR1 LNHNV, CDR2 YYDKDF (reference sequence).

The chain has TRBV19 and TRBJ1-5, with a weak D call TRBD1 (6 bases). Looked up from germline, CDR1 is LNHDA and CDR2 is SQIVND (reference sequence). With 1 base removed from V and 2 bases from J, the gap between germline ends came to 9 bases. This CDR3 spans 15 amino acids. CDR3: CASSIVGGGNQPQHF. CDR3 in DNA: TGTGCCAGTAGTATAGTAGGGGGTGGCAATCAGCCCCAGCATTTT.

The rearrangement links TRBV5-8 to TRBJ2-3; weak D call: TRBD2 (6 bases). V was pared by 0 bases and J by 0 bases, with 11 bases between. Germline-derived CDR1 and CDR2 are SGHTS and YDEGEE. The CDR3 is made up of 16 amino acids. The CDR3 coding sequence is TGTGCCAGCAGCTTGGGGCTAGCGCGGAGCACAGATACGCAGTATTTT. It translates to CASSLGLARSTDTQYF.

For the CDR3, the DNA is TGTGCCAGCAGTTACTCAACAGACAGCTACGAGCAGTACTTC. This codes for CASSYSTDSYEQYF. The gene calls are TRBV6-5 and TRBJ2-7, with D maybe TRBD1 (5 bases). V lost 0 bases and J lost 3, with 9 bases in between. The CDR3 extends over 14 amino acids. Germline lookup yields CDR1 MNHEY and CDR2 SVGAGI.

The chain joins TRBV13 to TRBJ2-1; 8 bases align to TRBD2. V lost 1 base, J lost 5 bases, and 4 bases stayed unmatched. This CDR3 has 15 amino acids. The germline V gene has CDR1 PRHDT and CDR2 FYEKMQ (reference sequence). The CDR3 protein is CASSLVAGGNNEQFF. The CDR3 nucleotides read TGTGCCAGCAGCTTAGTTGCGGGGGGAAACAATGAGCAGTTCTTC.

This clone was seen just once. The CDR3 bases are TGTGCCAGCAGCACCCAGGGCCTCTCCTACGAGCAGTACTTC. Amino acid sequence: CASSTQGLSYEQYF. This chain uses TRBV6-2 or TRBV6-3 with TRBJ2-7; D might be TRBD1 (5 bases). The CDR3 runs to 14 residues. Trimming left V 6 bases short and J 0 bases short, with 12 bases between. Germline assignment: CDR1 MNHEY and CDR2 SVGEGT.

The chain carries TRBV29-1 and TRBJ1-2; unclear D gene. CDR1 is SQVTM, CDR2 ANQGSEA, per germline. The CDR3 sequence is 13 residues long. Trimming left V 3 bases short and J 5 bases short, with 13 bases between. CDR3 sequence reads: CSVDWELSYGYTF. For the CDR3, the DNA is TGCAGCGTTGATTGGGAGCTTTCATATGGCTACACCTTC.

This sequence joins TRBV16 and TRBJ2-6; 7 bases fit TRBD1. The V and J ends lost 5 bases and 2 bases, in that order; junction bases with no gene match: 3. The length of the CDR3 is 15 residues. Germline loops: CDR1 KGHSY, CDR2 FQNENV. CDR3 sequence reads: CASSSQGAGANVLTF. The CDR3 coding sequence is TGTGCCAGCAGCTCTCAGGGGGCTGGGGCCAACGTCCTGACTTTC.

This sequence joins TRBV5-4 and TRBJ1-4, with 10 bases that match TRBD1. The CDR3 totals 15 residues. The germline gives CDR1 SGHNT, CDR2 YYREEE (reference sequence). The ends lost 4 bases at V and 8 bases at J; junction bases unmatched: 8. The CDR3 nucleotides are TGTGCCAGCAGCACGGGACAGGGGAGGAACGAAAAACTGTTTTTT. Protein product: CASSTGQGRNEKLFF.

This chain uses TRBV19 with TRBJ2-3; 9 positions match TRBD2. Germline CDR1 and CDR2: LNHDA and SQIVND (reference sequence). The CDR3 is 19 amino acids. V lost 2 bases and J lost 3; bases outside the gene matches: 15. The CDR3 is CASSIRSGGRAVSTDTQYF. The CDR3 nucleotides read TGTGCCAGTAGTATAAGATCCGGCGGGAGGGCCGTGAGTACAGATACGCAGTATTTT.

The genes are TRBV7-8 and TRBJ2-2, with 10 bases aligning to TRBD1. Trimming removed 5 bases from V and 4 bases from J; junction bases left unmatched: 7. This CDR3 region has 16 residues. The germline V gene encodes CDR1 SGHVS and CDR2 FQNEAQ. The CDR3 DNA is TGTGCCAGCAGCCCCCGGGACAGGGGTGGCACCGGGGAGCTGTTTTTT. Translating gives CASSPRDRGGTGELFF.

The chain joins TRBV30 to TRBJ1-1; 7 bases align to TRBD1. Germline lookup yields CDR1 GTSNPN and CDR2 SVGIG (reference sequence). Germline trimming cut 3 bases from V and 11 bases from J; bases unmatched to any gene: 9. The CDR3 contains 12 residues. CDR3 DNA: TGTGCCTGGAGGACAGGGACGTTAAGGGCTTTCTTT. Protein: CAWRTGTLRAFF.

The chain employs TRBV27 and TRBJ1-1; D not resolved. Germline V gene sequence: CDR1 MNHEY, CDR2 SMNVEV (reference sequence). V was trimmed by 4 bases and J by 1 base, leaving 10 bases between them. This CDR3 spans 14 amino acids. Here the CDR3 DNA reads TGTGCCAGCAGTTCACCTTCGGGGAACACTGAAGCTTTCTTT. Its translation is CASSSPSGNTEAFF.

In nucleotides, the CDR3 is TGTGCCAGCAGCGCCTCCGGGACACGTCTCACAGATACGCAGTATTTT. Protein: CASSASGTRLTDTQYF. The rearrangement joins TRBV11-2 to TRBJ2-3; D is possibly TRBD1 (6 bases). V lost 5 bases and J 2 bases, leaving 17 bases between the germline ends. The CDR3 spans 16 residues. CDR1 SGHAT and CDR2 FQNNGV come from the germline V gene.

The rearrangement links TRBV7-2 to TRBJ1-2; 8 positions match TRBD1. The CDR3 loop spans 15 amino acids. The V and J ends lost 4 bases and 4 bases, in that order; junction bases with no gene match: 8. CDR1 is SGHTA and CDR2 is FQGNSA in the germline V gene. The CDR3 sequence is CASSSPDRGSYGYTF. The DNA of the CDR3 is TGTGCCAGCAGCTCCCCTGACAGGGGATCCTATGGCTACACCTTC.

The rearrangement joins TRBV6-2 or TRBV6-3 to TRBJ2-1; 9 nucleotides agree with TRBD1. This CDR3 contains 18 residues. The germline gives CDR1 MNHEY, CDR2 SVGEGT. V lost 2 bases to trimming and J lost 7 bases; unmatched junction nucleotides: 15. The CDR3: CASSYTKRTGTGKNEQFF. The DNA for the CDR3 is TGTGCCAGCAGTTACACGAAAAGAACCGGGACAGGGAAGAATGAGCAGTTCTTC.

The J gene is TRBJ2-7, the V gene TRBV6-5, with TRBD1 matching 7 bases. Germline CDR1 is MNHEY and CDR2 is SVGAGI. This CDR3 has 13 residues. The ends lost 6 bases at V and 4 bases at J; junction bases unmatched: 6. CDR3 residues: CASSLTGKYEQYF. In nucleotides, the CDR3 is TGTGCCAGCAGCTTGACAGGGAAGTACGAGCAGTACTTC.

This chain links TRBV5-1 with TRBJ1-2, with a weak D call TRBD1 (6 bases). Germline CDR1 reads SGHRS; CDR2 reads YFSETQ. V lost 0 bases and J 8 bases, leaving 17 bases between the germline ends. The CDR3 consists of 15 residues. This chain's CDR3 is CASSLAEGVQGGYTF. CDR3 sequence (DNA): TGCGCCAGCAGCTTGGCCGAAGGGGTCCAGGGGGGCTACACCTTC.